These 3 T cell receptor beta chains were all obtained from the same sample, sequenced in a study of graft-versus-host responses after intestinal transplantation. Repertoires were generated with immunoSEQ multiplex PCR, while TCRdb's copy carries only in-frame clones and drops some. The sample holds about 24,000 clones, over 75% seen once. The sample here was PBMCs, taken nearly 470 days after intestinal transplant. These receptors originate from a human patient who received an intestinal transplant, so some T cells may come from the graft donor.

The chain couples TRBV5-4 to TRBJ2-7, with 8 bases lining up with TRBD1. V lost 4 bases to trimming and J lost 6 bases; unmatched junction nucleotides: 6. This CDR3 contains 13 residues. From germline, CDR1 is SGHNT and CDR2 YYREEE (reference sequence). The CDR3 sequence: CASSGLTGVEQYF. CDR3 nucleotide sequence: TGTGCCAGCAGCGGGCTGACAGGGGTCGAGCAGTACTTC.

The chain employs TRBV5-1 and TRBJ2-1, with D unresolved. The CDR3 sequence is 15 residues long. V was pared by 4 bases and J by 1 base, with 12 bases between. The germline V gene has CDR1 SGHRS and CDR2 YFSETQ. CDR3 protein: CASSPGPPSYNEQFF. In DNA form, the CDR3 reads TGCGCCAGCAGCCCTGGACCGCCTTCCTACAATGAGCAGTTCTTC.

The J gene is TRBJ2-3, the V gene TRBV29-1; a weak D match, TRBD2 (6 bases). Trimming removed 7 bases at V and 9 bases at J, with 11 bases between. The CDR3 is 10 residues long. Germline values: CDR1 SQVTM, CDR2 ANQGSEA. The CDR3 nucleotides are TGCAGCGCTGATGGGGGGACGCAGTATTTT. Its protein product is CSADGGTQYF.